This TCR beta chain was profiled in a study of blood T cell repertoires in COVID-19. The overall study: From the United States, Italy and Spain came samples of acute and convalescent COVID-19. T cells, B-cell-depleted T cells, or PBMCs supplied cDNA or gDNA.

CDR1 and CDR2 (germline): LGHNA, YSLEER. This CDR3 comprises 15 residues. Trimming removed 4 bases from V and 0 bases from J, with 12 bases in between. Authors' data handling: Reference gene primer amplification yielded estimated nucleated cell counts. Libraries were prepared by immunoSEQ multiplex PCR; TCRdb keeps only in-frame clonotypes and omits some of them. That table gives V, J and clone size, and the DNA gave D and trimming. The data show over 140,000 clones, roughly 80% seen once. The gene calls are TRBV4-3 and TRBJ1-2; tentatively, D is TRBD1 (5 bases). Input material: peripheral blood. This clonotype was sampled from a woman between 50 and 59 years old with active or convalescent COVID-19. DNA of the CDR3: TGCGCCAGCAGCCGCGACAGCAACACTAACTATGGCTACACCTTC. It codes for CASSRDSNTNYGYTF.